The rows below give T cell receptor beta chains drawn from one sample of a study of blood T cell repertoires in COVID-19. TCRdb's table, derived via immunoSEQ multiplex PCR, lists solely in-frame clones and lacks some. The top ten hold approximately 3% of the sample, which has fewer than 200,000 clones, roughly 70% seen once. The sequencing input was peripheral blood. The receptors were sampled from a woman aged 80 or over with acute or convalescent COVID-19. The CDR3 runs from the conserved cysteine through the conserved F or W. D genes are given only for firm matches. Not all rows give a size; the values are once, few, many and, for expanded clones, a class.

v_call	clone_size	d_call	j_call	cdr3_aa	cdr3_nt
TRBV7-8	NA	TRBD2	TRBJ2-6	CASSSTSGSAGANVLTF	TGTGCCAGCAGCTCGACTAGCGGGAGTGCTGGGGCCAACGTCCTGACTTTC
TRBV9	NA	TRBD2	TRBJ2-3	CASSVTSGSSDTQYF	TGTGCCAGCAGCGTTACTAGCGGGAGCTCAGATACGCAGTATTTT
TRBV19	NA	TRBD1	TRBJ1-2	CASSIGGTAEARGQHGYTF	TGTGCCAGTAGTATTGGCGGGACCGCCGAGGCCAGGGGGCAGCATGGCTACACCTTC
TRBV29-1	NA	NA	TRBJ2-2	CSVGGTTGELFF	TGCAGCGTCGGGGGTACGACCGGGGAGCTGTTTTTT
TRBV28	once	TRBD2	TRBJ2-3	CASSRTSGITDTQYF	TGTGCCAGCAGTCGGACTAGCGGCATCACAGATACGCAGTATTTT
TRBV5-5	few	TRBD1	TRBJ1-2	CASSWESGTASNYGYTF	TGTGCCAGCAGCTGGGAATCCGGGACAGCTTCTAACTATGGCTACACCTTC
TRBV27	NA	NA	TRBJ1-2	CASSSTGLYGYTF	TGTGCCAGCAGCTCAACAGGGTTGTATGGCTACACCTTC
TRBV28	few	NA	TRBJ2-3	CASSPPVAGTDTQYF	TGTGCCAGCAGTCCACCGGTGGCGGGCACAGATACGCAGTATTTT
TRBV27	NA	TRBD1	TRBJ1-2	CASSSRTGDIYGYTF	TGTGCCAGCAGTTCCAGGACAGGGGATATCTATGGCTACACCTTC
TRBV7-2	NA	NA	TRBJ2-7	CAIHRDSPWEQYF	TGTGCCATCCATCGGGACTCTCCGTGGGAGCAGTACTTC
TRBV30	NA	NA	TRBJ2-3	CAWSGGAVDTQYF	TGTGCCTGGAGTGGAGGCGCGGTAGATACGCAGTATTTT
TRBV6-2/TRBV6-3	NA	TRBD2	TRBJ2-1	CASSYKGLAGGNEQFF	TGTGCCAGCAGTTACAAAGGACTAGCGGGAGGGAATGAGCAGTTCTTC
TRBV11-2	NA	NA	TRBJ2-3	CASSLFLSGADTQYF	TGTGCCAGCAGCTTATTCCTGTCGGGGGCAGATACGCAGTATTTT
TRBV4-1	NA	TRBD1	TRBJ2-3	CASSQTDRGDTQYF	TGCGCCAGCAGCCAGACGGACAGGGGAGATACGCAGTATTTT